The TCR beta chain described here comes from a study of blood T cell repertoires in COVID-19. Across the study: Both acute and convalescent COVID-19 samples were obtained from the United States, Italy and Spain. Nucleic acid was either cDNA or gDNA, and it came from T cells, B-cell-depleted T cells, or PBMCs.

CDR1 is LGHNA, CDR2 YNFKEQ, per germline. The CDR3 totals 16 residues. J was trimmed by 3 bases and V by 1 base; bases with no gene match: 6. This clone occurred once. Measured with immunoSEQ multiplex PCR; TCRdb has only the in-frame clones, and not every one. Seen here are 20,000 to 25,000 clones, approximately 80% observed once, and the top ten hold over 45%. Sequencing used peripheral blood. The source of this sequence is a man aged 65-85 years with acute or convalescent COVID-19. This chain uses TRBV4-2 with TRBJ2-1, with TRBD2 matching over 7 bases. DNA for the CDR3: TGTGCCAGCAGCCAAGCCGGGACTACCTACTACAATGAGCAGTTCTTC. Translating it yields CASSQAGTTYYNEQFF.